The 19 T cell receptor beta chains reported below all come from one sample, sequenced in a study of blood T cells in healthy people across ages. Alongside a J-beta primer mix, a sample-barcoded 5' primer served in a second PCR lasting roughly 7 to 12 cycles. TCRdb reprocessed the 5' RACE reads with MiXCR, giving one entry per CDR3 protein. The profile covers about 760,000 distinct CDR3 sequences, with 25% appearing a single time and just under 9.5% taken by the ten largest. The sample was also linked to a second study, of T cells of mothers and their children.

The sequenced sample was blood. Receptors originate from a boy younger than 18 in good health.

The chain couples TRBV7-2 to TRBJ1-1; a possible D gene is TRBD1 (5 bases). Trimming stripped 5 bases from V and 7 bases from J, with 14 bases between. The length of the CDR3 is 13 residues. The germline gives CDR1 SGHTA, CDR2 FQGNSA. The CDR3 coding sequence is TGTGCCAGCAGCCCGCGGGACGCCGTTGAAGCTTTCTTT. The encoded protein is CASSPRDAVEAFF.

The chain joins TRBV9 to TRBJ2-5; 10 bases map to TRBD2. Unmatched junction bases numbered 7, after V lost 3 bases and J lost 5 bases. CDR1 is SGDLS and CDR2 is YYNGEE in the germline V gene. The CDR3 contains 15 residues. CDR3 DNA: TGTGCCAGCAGCGGGAGCGGGAGGGTTGATGAGACCCAGTACTTC. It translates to CASSGSGRVDETQYF.

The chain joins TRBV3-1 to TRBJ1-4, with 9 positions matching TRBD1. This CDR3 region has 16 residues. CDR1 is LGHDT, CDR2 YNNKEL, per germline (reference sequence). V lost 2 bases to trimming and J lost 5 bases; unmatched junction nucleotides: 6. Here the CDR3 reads CASSQRGTGTNEKLFF. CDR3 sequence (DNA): TGTGCCAGCAGCCAAAGAGGGACAGGGACGAATGAAAAACTGTTTTTT.

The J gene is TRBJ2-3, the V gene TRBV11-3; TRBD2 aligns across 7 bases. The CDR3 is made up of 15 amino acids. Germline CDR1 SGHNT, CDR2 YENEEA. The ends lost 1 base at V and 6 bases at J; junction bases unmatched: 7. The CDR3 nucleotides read TGTGCCAGCAGCTTAGGGGGACTGCGGGGGGATACGCAGTATTTT. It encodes CASSLGGLRGDTQYF.

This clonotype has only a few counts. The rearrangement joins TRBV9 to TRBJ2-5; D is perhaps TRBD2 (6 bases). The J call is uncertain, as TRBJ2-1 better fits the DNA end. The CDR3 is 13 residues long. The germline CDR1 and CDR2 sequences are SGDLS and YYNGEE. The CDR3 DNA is TGTGCCAGCAGCGTAGTGTCGGAGGGTGAGCAGTTCTTC. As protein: CASSVVSEGEQFF.

The CDR3 nucleotides read TGTGCCAGCAGCCAAGGAGTACTAACGGAGACCCAGTACTTC. It is translated as CASSQGVLTETQYF. V and J are TRBV3-1 and TRBJ2-5; no clear D. V shed 1 base and J shed 5 bases, with 11 bases lying between them. The CDR3 runs to 14 residues. Germline V gene sequence: CDR1 LGHDT, CDR2 YNNKEL (reference sequence).

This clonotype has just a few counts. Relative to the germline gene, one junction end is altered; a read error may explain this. CDR3 nucleotides: TGTGCCAGCAGTTCTGTGCTAGCGGGAGGGTGGGTCAGGTCTGGGGCCAACATCCTGACTTTC. This gives the protein CASSSVLAGGWVRSGANILTF. V and J are TRBV6-5 and TRBJ2-6; 12 bases align to TRBD2. Germline V CDR1 and CDR2: MNHEY, SVGAGI. The length of the CDR3 is 21 residues.

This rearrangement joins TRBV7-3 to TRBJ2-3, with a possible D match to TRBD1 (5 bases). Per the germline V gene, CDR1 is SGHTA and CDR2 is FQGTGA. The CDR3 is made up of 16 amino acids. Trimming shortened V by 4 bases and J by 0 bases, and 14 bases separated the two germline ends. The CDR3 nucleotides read TGTGCCAGCAGCTCCCAGGGTGAGGCCAGCACAGATACGCAGTATTTT. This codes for CASSSQGEASTDTQYF.

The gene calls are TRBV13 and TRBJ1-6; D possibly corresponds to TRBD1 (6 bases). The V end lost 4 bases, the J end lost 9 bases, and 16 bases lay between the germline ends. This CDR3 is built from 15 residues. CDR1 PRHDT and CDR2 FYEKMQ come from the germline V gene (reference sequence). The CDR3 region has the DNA TGTGCCAGCAGCTCCCGACAGGCTGATAGTTCACCCCTCCACTTT. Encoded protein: CASSSRQADSSPLHF.

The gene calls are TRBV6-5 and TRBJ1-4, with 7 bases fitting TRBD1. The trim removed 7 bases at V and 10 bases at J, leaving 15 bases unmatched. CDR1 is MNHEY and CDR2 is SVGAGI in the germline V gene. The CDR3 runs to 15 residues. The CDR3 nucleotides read TGTGCCAGCAAGAGTCCCGGGACAGAGAGTTCAAAACTGTTTTTT. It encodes CASKSPGTESSKLFF.

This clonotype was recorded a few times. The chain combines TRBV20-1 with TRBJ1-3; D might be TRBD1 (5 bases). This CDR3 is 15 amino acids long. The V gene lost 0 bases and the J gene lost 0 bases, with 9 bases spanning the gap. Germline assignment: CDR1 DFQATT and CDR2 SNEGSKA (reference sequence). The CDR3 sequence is CSARDSGVSGNTIYF. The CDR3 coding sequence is TGCAGTGCTAGAGATTCGGGGGTCTCTGGAAACACCATATATTTT.

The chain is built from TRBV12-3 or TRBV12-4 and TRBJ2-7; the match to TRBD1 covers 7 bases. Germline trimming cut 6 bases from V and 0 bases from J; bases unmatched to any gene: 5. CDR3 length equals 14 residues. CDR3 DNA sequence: TGTGCCAGCAGGGAGACAGGGATCTCCTACGAGCAGTACTTC. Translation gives CASRETGISYEQYF.

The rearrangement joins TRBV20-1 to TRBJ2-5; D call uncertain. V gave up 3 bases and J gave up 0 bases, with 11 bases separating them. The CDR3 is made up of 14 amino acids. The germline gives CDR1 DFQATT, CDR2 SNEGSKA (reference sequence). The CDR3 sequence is CSARLWSYQETQYF. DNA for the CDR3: TGCAGTGCTAGGCTGTGGTCGTACCAAGAGACCCAGTACTTC.

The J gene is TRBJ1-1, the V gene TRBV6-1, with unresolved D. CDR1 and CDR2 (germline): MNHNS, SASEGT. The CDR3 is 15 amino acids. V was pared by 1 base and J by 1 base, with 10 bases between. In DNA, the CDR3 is TGTGCCAGCAGTGAAGAGGACGATAAGAACACTGAAGCTTTCTTT. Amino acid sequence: CASSEEDDKNTEAFF.

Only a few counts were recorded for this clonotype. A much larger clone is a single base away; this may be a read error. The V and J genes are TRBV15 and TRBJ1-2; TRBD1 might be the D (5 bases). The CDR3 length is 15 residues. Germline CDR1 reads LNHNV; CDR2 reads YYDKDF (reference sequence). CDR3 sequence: CAASRDKAGGRGYTF. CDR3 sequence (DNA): TGTGCCGCCAGCAGAGATAAGGCCGGGGGACGTGGCTACACCTTC. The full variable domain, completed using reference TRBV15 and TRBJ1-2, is DAMVIQNPRYQVTQFGKPVTLSCSQTLNHNVMYWYQQKSSQAPKLLFHYYDKDFNNEADTPDNFQSRRPNTSFCFLDIRSPGLGDTAMYLCAASRDKAGGRGYTFGSGTRLTVV.

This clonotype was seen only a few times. The CDR3 here is CASKREDRGYGYTF. Here the CDR3 DNA reads TGTGCCAGCAAGAGAGAGGACAGGGGGTATGGCTACACCTTC. The chain is built from TRBV21-1 and TRBJ1-2; whether TRBD1, the table's D call, matches the DNA was not checked. TRBV21-1 is termed a pseudogene. The CDR3 totals 14 residues.

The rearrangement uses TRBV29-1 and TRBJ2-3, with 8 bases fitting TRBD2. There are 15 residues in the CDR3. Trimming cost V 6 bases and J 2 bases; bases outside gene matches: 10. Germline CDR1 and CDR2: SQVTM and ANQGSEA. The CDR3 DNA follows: TGCAGCGTCCTCAAGAGCGGGGGCATCACAGATACGCAGTATTTT. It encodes CSVLKSGGITDTQYF.

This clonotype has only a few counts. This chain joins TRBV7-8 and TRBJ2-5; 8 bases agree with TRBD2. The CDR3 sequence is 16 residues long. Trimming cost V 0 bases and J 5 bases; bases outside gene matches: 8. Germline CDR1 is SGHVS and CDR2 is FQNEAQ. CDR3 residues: CASSLASGVGRETQYF. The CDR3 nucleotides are TGTGCCAGCAGCTTAGCTAGCGGGGTCGGTCGCGAGACCCAGTACTTC. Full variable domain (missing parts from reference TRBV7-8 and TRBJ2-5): GAGVSQSPRYKVAKRGQDVALRCDPISGHVSLFWYQQALGQGPEFLTYFQNEAQLDKSGLPSDRFFAERPEGSVSTLKIQRTQQEDSAVYLCASSLASGVGRETQYFGPGTRLLVL.

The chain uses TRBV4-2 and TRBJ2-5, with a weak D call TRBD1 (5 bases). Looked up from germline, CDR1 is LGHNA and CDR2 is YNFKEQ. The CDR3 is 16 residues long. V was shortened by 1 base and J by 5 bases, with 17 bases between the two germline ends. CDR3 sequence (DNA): TGTGCCAGCAGCCAAGTCGACGACAGCCGTCGGGAGACCCAGTACTTC. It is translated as CASSQVDDSRRETQYF.